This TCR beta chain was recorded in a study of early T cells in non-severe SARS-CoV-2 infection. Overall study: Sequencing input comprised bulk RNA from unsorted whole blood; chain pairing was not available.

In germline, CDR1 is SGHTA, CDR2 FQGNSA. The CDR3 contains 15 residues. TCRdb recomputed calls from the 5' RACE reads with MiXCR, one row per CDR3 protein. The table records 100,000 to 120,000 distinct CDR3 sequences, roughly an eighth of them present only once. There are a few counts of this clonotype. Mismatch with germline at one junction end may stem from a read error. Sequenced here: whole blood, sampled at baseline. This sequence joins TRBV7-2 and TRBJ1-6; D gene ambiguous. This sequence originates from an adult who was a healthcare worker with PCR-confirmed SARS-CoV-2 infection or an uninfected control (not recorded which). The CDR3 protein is CASSTRRGVESPLHF. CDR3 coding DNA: TGTGCCAGCAGCACCCGCCGGGGAGTTGAATCACCCCTCCATTTT.